This record covers a single T cell receptor (beta chain). Its antigen is currently unknown. Within the sample, other DNA sequences also encode this same CDR3. The V end lost 0 bases, the J end lost 3 bases, and 6 bases lay between the germline ends. The V gene's germline CDR1 is SNHLY and CDR2 FYNNEI. The CDR3 is made up of 13 amino acids. The record originates from a study of shared clonotypes between healthy human individuals. The study, taken as a whole, reports: An expected dependence of interdonor clonotype sharing on sequencing depth was noted.

Genomic DNA belonging to each subset was distributed in equal measure over several immunoSEQ plates. Measured with immunoSEQ multiplex PCR; TCRdb has only the in-frame clones, and not every one. The sample gives about 670,000 clones, approximately 79% of which show up once; 1.8% is in the top ten. The receptor comes from a woman aged 25 to 39 in good health. Specimen: memory CD4+ T cells sorted from blood. Subset specified: CD45RA-negative fraction. The rearrangement uses TRBV2 and TRBJ2-7; D gene unclear. Here the CDR3 DNA reads TGTGCCAGCAGTGAAGCGCTAGACTACGAGCAGTACTTC. As protein: CASSEALDYEQYF.